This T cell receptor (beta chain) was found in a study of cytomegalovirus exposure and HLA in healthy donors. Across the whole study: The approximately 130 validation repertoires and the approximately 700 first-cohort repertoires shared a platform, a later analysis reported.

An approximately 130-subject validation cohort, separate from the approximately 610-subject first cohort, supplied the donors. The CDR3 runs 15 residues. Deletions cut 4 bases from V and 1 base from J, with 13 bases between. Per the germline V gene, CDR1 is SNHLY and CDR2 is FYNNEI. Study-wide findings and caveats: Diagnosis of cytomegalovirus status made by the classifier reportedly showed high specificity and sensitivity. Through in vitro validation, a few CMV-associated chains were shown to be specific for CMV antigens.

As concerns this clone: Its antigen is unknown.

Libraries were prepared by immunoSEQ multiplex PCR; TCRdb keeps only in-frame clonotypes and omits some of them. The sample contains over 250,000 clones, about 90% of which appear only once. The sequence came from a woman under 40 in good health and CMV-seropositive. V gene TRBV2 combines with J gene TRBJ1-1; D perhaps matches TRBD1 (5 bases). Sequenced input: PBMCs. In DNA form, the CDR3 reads TGTGCCAGCAGTGCCATGCAAGGGGCGAACACTGAAGCTTTCTTT. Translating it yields CASSAMQGANTEAFF.